The source of this T cell receptor (beta chain) is a study of CD8 T cells in Susac syndrome. Background on the study: At blood draw, Susac syndrome patients were therapy-naive, on corticosteroids, or on intravenous immunoglobulin alone. Notes on the study in general: It was acknowledged in the study that the number of individuals who were included in its TCR sequencing and HLA analysis was relatively small.

Points on this clonotype: Antigen specificity is unknown.

After extraction with the RNeasy kit, roughly 0.45 to 1 ug of the RNA was reverse transcribed using random hexamers. Amplification of TCR beta CDR3 by immunoSEQ multiplex PCR spanned 54 Vbeta and 13 Jbeta. TCRdb independently ran MiXCR on the immunoSEQ multiplex PCR reads; one entry per CDR3 protein. The profile shows 65,000 to 100,000 distinct CDR3 sequences, approximately 96% of them singletons. The germline V gene has CDR1 SGDLS and CDR2 YYNGEE. The V gene end was trimmed by 3 bases and the J gene end by 4 bases; junction bases not matched to a gene: 11. The CDR3 loop spans 16 amino acids. TEMRA cells were FACS-enriched, while CD8+ and CD4+ T cells were negatively isolated.

Material: CD8+ T cells from PBMCs. This chain uses TRBV9 with TRBJ2-3; 7 positions match TRBD2. The clonotype was recovered from a human donor with Susac syndrome. CDR3 DNA sequence: TGTGCCAGCAGCGATCTCGGGGGAGGGCCCGCAGATACGCAGTATTTT. Translated, it gives CASSDLGGGPADTQYF.